This entry concerns a single TCR beta chain. Some clones are missing from TCRdb's copy, which holds only in-frame ones; the method was immunoSEQ multiplex PCR. The repertoire holds 95,000 to 110,000 clones, roughly 87% seen once, with 2.5% to 3.5% in the top ten. The sample comes from a study of blood T cell repertoires in COVID-19. This receptor was identified in a man aged 50 to 59 in a cohort sampled during active COVID-19. The specimen sequenced was peripheral blood.

CDR3 amino acids: CASSLGTSGGGANTGELFF. CDR3 coding DNA: TGTGCCAGCAGCCTAGGGACTAGCGGGGGGGGAGCGAACACCGGGGAGCTGTTTTTT. This chain joins TRBV7-2 and TRBJ2-2; 16 positions match TRBD2. From germline, CDR1 is SGHTA and CDR2 FQGNSA. The CDR3 runs to 19 residues. The V gene end was trimmed by 5 bases and the J gene end by 0 bases; junction bases not matched to a gene: 6.